The 14 T cell receptor beta chains reported below all come from one sample, sequenced in a study of blood T cell repertoires in COVID-19. The method was immunoSEQ multiplex PCR; TCRdb's version includes in-frame clones alone and lacks a portion of them. The sample has fewer than 300,000 clones, approximately 82% seen once. The sequenced sample consisted of PBMCs or T cells enriched from blood (not recorded which). The receptors come from a man in his forties or fifties who had been exposed to COVID-19.

The chain is built from TRBV18 and TRBJ1-3; no clear D. Deletions cut 2 bases from V and 0 bases from J, with 11 bases between. Germline V gene lookup returns CDR1 KGHSH and CDR2 LQKENI. The CDR3 totals 16 residues. CDR3 in DNA: TGTGCCAGCTCACCAGTTACGGTTTCCTCTGGAAACACCATATATTTT. Translation: CASSPVTVSSGNTIYF. The variable domain in full, with the rest retrieved from reference TRBV18 and TRBJ1-3, is NAGVMQNPRHLVRRRGQEARLRCSPMKGHSHVYWYRQLPEEGLKFMVYLQKENIIDESGMPKERFSAEFPKEGPSILRIQQVVRGDSAAYFCASSPVTVSSGNTIYFGEGSWLTVV.

This clone was seen a single time. The CDR3 loop reads CASSQETGTRPQHF. The CDR3 DNA is TGCGCCAGCAGCCAAGAAACCGGGACTAGGCCCCAGCATTTT. The chain has TRBV4-1 and TRBJ1-5, with D maybe TRBD1 (5 bases). The CDR3 totals 14 residues. Trimming took off 0 bases at V and 9 bases at J, with 12 bases between the two ends. Germline V gives CDR1 MGHRA, CDR2 YSYEKL.

This clone has only one observation. The chain couples TRBV15 to TRBJ1-1, with TRBD1 identical over 12 bases. The ends lost 9 bases at V and 0 bases at J; junction bases unmatched: 5. The CDR3 has 15 residues. Germline CDR1 LNHNV, CDR2 YYDKDF (reference sequence). CDR3 loop: CATTRDRGLNTEAFF. CDR3 DNA: TGTGCCACTACCCGGGACAGGGGGCTGAACACTGAAGCTTTCTTT.

This clone occurred a few times. The chain employs TRBV12-3 or TRBV12-4 and TRBJ2-3; weak D call: TRBD2 (6 bases). The CDR3 extends over 13 amino acids. V lost 3 bases, J lost 3 bases, and 7 bases lay in between. The CDR3: CASSFGGTDTQYF. The CDR3 bases are TGTGCCAGCAGTTTTGGGGGGACAGATACGCAGTATTTT.

The genes are TRBV5-6 and TRBJ2-7; D possibly corresponds to TRBD1 (5 bases). CDR3 length equals 13 residues. In germline, CDR1 is SGHDT, CDR2 YYEEEE. V lost 0 bases to trimming and J lost 5 bases, with 9 bases between them. This CDR3 is CASSLDRSDEQYF. The DNA of the CDR3 is TGTGCCAGCAGCTTGGACAGGTCTGACGAGCAGTACTTC.

This chain connects TRBV2 to TRBJ1-5, with D possibly being TRBD1 (5 bases). CDR3 length: 13 amino acids. The V gene lost 6 bases and the J gene lost 3 bases, with 9 bases spanning the gap. Germline V gene lookup returns CDR1 SNHLY and CDR2 FYNNEI. This chain's CDR3 is CASRDRSNQPQHF. The CDR3 DNA sequence: TGTGCCAGCAGAGACAGATCCAATCAGCCCCAGCATTTT.

Comments on this clone: Other nucleotide sequences from this sample produce the same CDR3. The chain uses TRBV7-9 and TRBJ2-3; TRBD1 might be the D (5 bases). The germline V gene has CDR1 SEHNR and CDR2 FQNEAQ (reference sequence). V dropped 5 bases and J dropped 0 bases, with 9 bases sitting between them. The CDR3 is 14 amino acids. DNA of the CDR3: TGTGCCAGCAGCCCAGGGTCGAGCACAGATACGCAGTATTTT. Translation gives CASSPGSSTDTQYF.

This clone turned up a few times. The chain recombines TRBV7-3 with TRBJ2-3; D might be TRBD2 (6 bases). The germline gives CDR1 SGHTA, CDR2 FQGTGA. CDR3 length equals 15 residues. The V end was cut by 4 bases, the J end by 5 bases, with 16 bases between. CDR3 in DNA: TGTGCCAGCAGCTCCCGAGGTGGCGGGGAAGATACGCAGTATTTT. Protein sequence: CASSSRGGGEDTQYF.

This chain's CDR3 is CASTMSDTQYF. CDR3 DNA sequence: TGTGCCAGCACCATGTCAGATACGCAGTATTTT. The chain links TRBV11-3 to TRBJ2-3; no reliable D call. V lost 7 bases and J lost 4, with 6 bases in between. The CDR3 has 11 amino acids. Germline CDR1 is SGHNT and CDR2 is YENEEA. Looking up the rest from reference TRBV11-3 and TRBJ2-3 gives the full variable domain: EAGVVQSPRYKIIEKKQPVAFWCNPISGHNTLYWYLQNLGQGPELLIRYENEEAVDDSQLPKDRFSAERLKGVDSTLKIQPAELGDSAVYLCASTMSDTQYFGPGTRLTVL.

The genes are TRBV10-3 and TRBJ2-7, with TRBD2 as a possible D gene (6 bases). The CDR3 length is 12 residues. Trimming shortened V by 11 bases and J by 4 bases, and 15 bases separated the two germline ends. Germline CDR1 and CDR2: ENHRY and SYGVKD. The CDR3 DNA reads TGTGCCGCAGGCGAAGGGAGGTACGAGCAGTACTTC. Translated, it gives CAAGEGRYEQYF.

Only one count was recorded for this clone. This chain connects TRBV7-3 to TRBJ2-3; 15 positions agree with TRBD2. CDR1 and CDR2 (germline): SGHTA, FQGTGA. The V and J ends lost 5 bases and 6 bases, in that order; junction bases with no gene match: 15. The CDR3 runs 19 residues. Here the CDR3 DNA reads TGTGCCAGCAGCCCCATCCCGGGACTAGCGGGAGGAGGCCCGGATACGCAGTATTTT. This encodes CASSPIPGLAGGGPDTQYF.

The count of this clone is one. V usage is TRBV21-1 and J usage is TRBJ1-2. TRBV21-1 is designated a pseudogene. The CDR3 is 14 residues long. CDR3 nucleotide sequence: TGTGCCAGCAGCGGAGTCAGCGTTTACTATGGCTACACCTTC. It yields the protein CASSGVSVYYGYTF.

The rearrangement uses TRBV12-3 or TRBV12-4 and TRBJ2-3; tentative D call: TRBD1 (7 bases). Deletions cut 9 bases from V and 8 bases from J, with 18 bases between. There are 13 residues in the CDR3. The CDR3 nucleotides are TGTGCCAGTCGGGACAGTTGGAGGGGTACGCAGTATTTT. Amino acids: CASRDSWRGTQYF.

The genes are TRBV2 and TRBJ2-4; D call uncertain. V lost 7 bases to trimming and J lost 4 bases, with 11 bases between them. The CDR3 covers 13 residues. CDR1 SNHLY and CDR2 FYNNEI come from the germline V gene. CDR3 sequence (DNA): TGTGCCAGCAAGAACGCAGGAAAAAACATTCAGTACTTC. The encoded protein is CASKNAGKNIQYF.